This T cell receptor beta chain was captured by sequencing in a study of cytomegalovirus exposure and HLA in healthy donors. Study summary: Of all 400 or so donors who were genotyped, 80% to 85% belonged to the Caucasian-associated ancestry cluster. Study observations and caveats: Later work found that TCR association rates differed between HLA loci; DRB1 had the most and HLA-C the fewest. Researchers catalogued approximately 160 TCR beta chains as cytomegalovirus-associated. Available immune exposure information covered CMV serostatus only.

Trimming cost V 5 bases and J 5 bases, with 16 bases left between them. This CDR3 has 14 amino acids. The germline V gene encodes CDR1 MDHEN and CDR2 SYDVKM. Comment on this clone: The antigen remains undetermined.

Both 60 Vbeta primers and 13 Jbeta primers went into the PCR. The data were produced by immunoSEQ multiplex PCR, yet TCRdb's version contains in-frame clones alone and is incomplete. The sample shows fewer than 150,000 clones, about 75% of them seen only once. This sequence joins TRBV28 and TRBJ2-7; tentatively, D is TRBD1 (5 bases). This TCR came from a man aged 18 to 30 in good health and CMV-seronegative. The sequenced sample consisted of PBMCs. DNA of the CDR3: TGTGCCAGCAGTCCCCCAACAGGTTTCCACGAGCAGTACTTC. Translation gives CASSPPTGFHEQYF.